The source of this T cell receptor beta chain is a study of T cell repertoires in cytomegalovirus infection (dated by TCRdb to between 2017 and 2020). In the study overall: The peptide stimulations were aimed at well-studied HLA-B-restricted epitopes as well as recently identified HLA-C-restricted CMV epitopes, whose presentation resists viral immunomodulation. Because public TCR beta signatures pointed to carriage of CMV infection together with the matching HLA type, the HLA type of each donor mattered for the analysis.

The sequencer listed for this sample is Illumina HiSeq 1500. Using fastp at Q25 and MiXCR, TCRdb reprocessed the public reads and kept productive beta chains. CDR3 protein duplicates are merged, each entry listing the most common genes and DNA. The sample table records about a million distinct CDR3 sequences; more than 25% of these occur just once. The ten largest clones add up to around 15% of the sample. The cysteine opens and the phenylalanine closes a CDR3 of 15 amino acids. Only the CDR3 region is kept as DNA, spanning 45 bases read in frame from base 1. The germline V gene (reference sequence) specifies SGHNT as CDR1 and YYREEE as CDR2. V sheds 5 bases and J sheds 8 bases, leaving 20 bases between their ends. The paper as a whole reports these results and caveats: In both this cohort and an independent cohort of approximately 350 donors, the cumulative frequency of public TCR beta family members distinguished carriers of CMV infection plus the relevant HLA type. In the ex vivo response, HLA-C-restricted CMV-specific TCR beta clonotypes were dominant, and in two of eight donors the single most frequent clonotype came from this HLA-C-restricted group.

In light of the paper, this sample's treatment or condition label describes: in vitro stimulation with specific CMV peptide epitopes to enrich CMV-specific T cells. In the case of this clonotype: The antigen it recognizes is unknown. The record has no base qualities; no much larger clone is one base away.

The chain is assembled from TRBV5-4 and TRBJ2-1, with the D segment identity uncertain. The source is a human donor in good health (CMV status not recorded). Some clones in this sample may be carry-over from other donors' samples. This material consisted of cultured CD8+ T cells from PBMCs, taken from culture after CMV antigen stimulation. In nucleotide form, the sequence is TGTGCCAGCAGTGGCTCGTGGGGTCTTGCGGATGAGCAGTTCTTC. This codes for CASSGSWGLADEQFF.